In its sample, the clone carrying this T cell receptor (beta chain) was seen many times. As yet, its antigen is unknown. The sample originates from a study of identical twins. The study, taken as a whole, reports: Conclusions were drawn cross-sectionally by statistical analysis, without following the same donors. Reduced insertions were recorded for abundant cord blood beta clonotypes, with no such pattern in memory repertoires. With monozygotic twins, out-of-frame TCR alpha sharing exceeded what models estimated.

One entry per CDR3 protein results from TCRdb running MiXCR on the 5' RACE reads. The data show more than 1.5 million distinct CDR3 sequences, with about 30% seen just once and less than 0.35% held by the top ten. CDR1 and CDR2 (germline): MNHEY, SMNVEV (reference sequence). Between the trimmed V and J ends, which lost 2 bases and 2 bases, there was a span of 6 bases. This CDR3 region has 13 residues. Sequenced: cord blood. V gene TRBV27 combines with J gene TRBJ1-2; D perhaps matches TRBD1 (6 bases). This TCR was sampled from a newborn girl in good health. The CDR3 protein is CASSLRGNYGYTF. As DNA, the CDR3 is TGTGCCAGCAGTTTAAGGGGGAACTATGGCTACACCTTC.